The next 9 T cell receptor beta chains were all read from a single sample in a study of OX40 agonist ivuxolimab in advanced cancers. The repertoire was sequenced with immunoSEQ multiplex PCR; TCRdb's copy has only in-frame clones and lacks some. The table includes about 54,000 clones, roughly 81% detected once. Sequenced here: CD4+ or CD8+ T cells sorted from blood, sampled in a trial of the OX40 agonist ivuxolimab. The receptors were gathered from an adult with an advanced solid tumor such as melanoma, head and neck, liver or kidney cancer.

The chain uses TRBV29-1 and TRBJ2-7; possibly TRBD2 for D (7 bases). The CDR3 loop spans 13 amino acids. Looked up from germline, CDR1 is SQVTM and CDR2 is ANQGSEA. The ends were cut back, 7 bases at V and 5 bases at J, with 18 bases in the middle. The CDR3 protein is CSGTGRGGDEQYF. The CDR3 nucleotides read TGCAGCGGCACAGGGAGGGGCGGCGACGAGCAGTACTTC.

This clone was seen a handful of times. The V and J genes are TRBV28 and TRBJ2-5; D is tentatively TRBD1 or TRBD2 (6 bases each). Between the trimmed V and J ends, which lost 6 bases and 8 bases, there was a span of 40 bases. The length of the CDR3 is 21 residues. Germline CDR1 and CDR2: MDHEN and SYDVKM. The CDR3 spells CASSREILGPQPGLPQGTQYF. In DNA, the CDR3 is TGTGCCAGCAGCCGTGAGATTCTAGGTCCTCAACCGGGACTGCCACAGGGCACCCAGTACTTC. Full variable domain (missing parts from reference TRBV28 and TRBJ2-5): DVKVTQSSRYLVKRTGEKVFLECVQDMDHENMFWYRQDPGLGLRLIYFSYDVKMKEKGDIPEGYSVSREKKERFSLILESASTNQTSMYLCASSREILGPQPGLPQGTQYFGPGTRLLVL.

The rearrangement links TRBV28 to TRBJ2-7, with 8 bases fitting TRBD2. The V gene's germline CDR1 is MDHEN and CDR2 SYDVKM. This CDR3 is built from 12 residues. After removal of 4 bases from V and 7 bases from J, the junction contained 3 bases not matched to a gene. As DNA, the CDR3 is TGTGCCAGCAGTTCAGGGACTAGTGAGCAGTACTTC. Its translation is CASSSGTSEQYF.

By sample share, this clone is medium-sized (0.01 to 0.1%). J is TRBJ1-4 and V is TRBV5-4; D perhaps matches TRBD1 (6 bases). The CDR3 runs to 15 residues. CDR1 SGHNT and CDR2 YYREEE come from the germline V gene (reference sequence). V was clipped by 3 bases and J by 8 bases, with 17 bases between them. CDR3 region: CASSYLGGAREKLFF. CDR3 nucleotide sequence: TGTGCCAGCAGCTATCTCGGGGGCGCACGAGAAAAACTGTTTTTT. Looking up the rest from reference TRBV5-4 and TRBJ1-4 gives the full variable domain: ETGVTQSPTHLIKTRGQQVTLRCSSQSGHNTVSWYQQALGQGPQFIFQYYREEENGRGNFPPRFSGLQFPNYSSELNVNALELDDSALYLCASSYLGGAREKLFFGSGTQLSVL.

This chain links TRBV10-3 with TRBJ2-1, with 10 bases lining up with TRBD2. Germline trimming cut 5 bases from V and 5 bases from J; bases unmatched to any gene: 6. Germline V gives CDR1 ENHRY, CDR2 SYGVKD. The CDR3 has 15 residues. Here the CDR3 reads CAISPGLAVNNEQFF. CDR3 sequence (DNA): TGTGCCATCAGTCCTGGACTAGCGGTTAACAATGAGCAGTTCTTC.

CDR3 protein: CASSHRPGTGGGSEQFF. DNA of the CDR3: TGCGCCAGCAGCCACCGCCCCGGGACAGGGGGAGGGAGTGAGCAGTTCTTC. The chain links TRBV4-3 to TRBJ2-1; 11 bases agree with TRBD1. The CDR3 totals 17 residues. V was pared by 3 bases and J by 9 bases, with 13 bases of the junction left unmatched. The germline gives CDR1 LGHNA, CDR2 YSLEER.

V is TRBV30 and J is TRBJ1-1; 10 bases agree with TRBD1. V was clipped by 4 bases and J by 4 bases; unmatched bases: 21. This CDR3 has 19 amino acids. The V gene's germline CDR1 is GTSNPN and CDR2 SVGIG (reference sequence). The CDR3 DNA reads as TGTGCCTGGATGCGGGTGGAAGGGACAGGGGTGTCGCTCGCCACTGAAGCTTTCTTT. Residues: CAWMRVEGTGVSLATEAFF.

The rearrangement links TRBV7-6 to TRBJ1-5, with D possibly being TRBD1 (5 bases). CDR1 is SGHVS and CDR2 is FNYEAQ in the germline V gene. This CDR3 contains 16 residues. Trimming cost V 5 bases and J 1 base, with 15 bases left between them. In nucleotides, the CDR3 is TGTGCCAGCAGCGCAAACTTCCGGGACAGCAATCAGCCCCAGCATTTT. It codes for CASSANFRDSNQPQHF.

Points on this clone: Other nucleotide sequences from this sample produce the same CDR3. The chain is built from TRBV5-1 and TRBJ2-3, with no clear D. CDR3 length equals 12 residues. Looked up from germline, CDR1 is SGHRS and CDR2 is YFSETQ. Trimming removed 0 bases from V and 6 bases from J, with 5 bases in between. The CDR3 spells CASSLDLDTQYF. The DNA for the CDR3 is TGCGCCAGCAGCTTGGATCTGGATACGCAGTATTTT.